This passage covers 26 T cell receptor beta chains from one sample sequenced in a study of cytotoxic CD8 clonotypes in ibrutinib-treated CLL (dated by TCRdb to 2020 to 2022). What the time point label conveys for this sample: approximately eleven months on ibrutinib. Library preparation used the immunoSEQ multiplex PCR assay. Imported from immuneACCESS, the table was reduced by TCRdb to in-frame sequences with V and J called. These copies leave out some clones; in studies compared against another copy, an unresolved V gene accounts for under half, and the cause of the remainder is not known. The sample table records approximately 50,000 clones; 60% to 80% of these occur just once. The ten top clones hold 10% to 15% of the sample. Sequencing used PBMCs, obtained after 12 months of ibrutinib treatment. The receptors were sampled from a human donor with chronic lymphocytic leukemia.

This clone was counted only a few times. The same CDR3 arises from other DNA sequences in this sample as well. The chain uses TRBV5-1 and TRBJ2-7; D tentatively fits TRBD1 or TRBD2 (5 bases each). Germline lookup yields CDR1 SGHRS and CDR2 YFSETQ. Trimming pared 5 bases from V and 0 bases from J, leaving 9 bases between. The CDR3 is 13 residues long. The CDR3, as DNA: TGCGCCAGCAGTCCAGGGAGCTCCTACGAGCAGTACTTC. Protein: CASSPGSSYEQYF.

The V and J genes are TRBV10-3 and TRBJ2-3, with D perhaps matching TRBD1 or TRBD2 (6 bases each). Germline CDR1 ENHRY, CDR2 SYGVKD. V was shortened by 6 bases and J by 0 bases, with 10 bases between the two germline ends. The CDR3 runs to 14 residues. As DNA, the CDR3 is TGTGCCATCAGCGGGGGCCTTAGCACAGATACGCAGTATTTT. As protein: CAISGGLSTDTQYF.

This chain uses TRBV15 with TRBJ1-2, with a possible D match to TRBD1 (5 bases). Germline values: CDR1 LNHNV, CDR2 YYDKDF (reference sequence). V lost 1 base and J 0 bases, leaving 9 bases between the germline ends. CDR3 length: 15 amino acids. The CDR3 protein is CATSRGGPTNYGYTF. The DNA for the CDR3 is TGTGCCACCAGCAGAGGGGGCCCTACTAACTATGGCTACACCTTC.

The chain couples TRBV30 to TRBJ2-1; the D gene is possibly TRBD2 (5 bases). The CDR3 is 13 amino acids. Germline V lookup: CDR1 GTSNPN, CDR2 SVGIG (reference sequence). The V and J ends lost 1 base and 2 bases respectively, with 6 bases between them. CDR3 residues: CAWSGTAYNEQFF. Here the CDR3 DNA reads TGTGCCTGGAGTGGGACTGCCTACAATGAGCAGTTCTTC.

The rearrangement joins TRBV19 to TRBJ1-2; tentative D call: TRBD1 (5 bases). V was clipped by 3 bases and J by 8 bases, with 19 bases between them. This CDR3 comprises 15 residues. The V gene's germline CDR1 is LNHDA and CDR2 SQIVND (reference sequence). CDR3 sequence: CASSIGWGNFEGYTF. DNA for the CDR3: TGTGCCAGTAGTATCGGTTGGGGGAATTTCGAGGGCTACACCTTC.

V usage is TRBV7-3 and J usage is TRBJ1-1; TRBD1 matches 9 bases. V lost 5 bases to trimming and J lost 5 bases; unmatched junction nucleotides: 6. Germline V CDR1 and CDR2: SGHTA, FQGTGA. This CDR3 contains 14 residues. This chain's CDR3 is CASSPGTGFTEAFF. The CDR3 region has the DNA TGTGCCAGCAGCCCGGGGACAGGGTTTACTGAAGCTTTCTTT.

The CDR3 loop reads CASSLGGARNSPLHF. The CDR3 coding sequence is TGCGCCAGCAGCTTAGGCGGGGCGCGGAACTCACCCCTCCACTTT. The chain links TRBV5-1 to TRBJ1-6, with D tentatively TRBD1 (5 bases). Germline loops: CDR1 SGHRS, CDR2 YFSETQ. The V gene lost 2 bases and the J gene lost 10 bases, with 16 bases spanning the gap. CDR3 length equals 15 residues.

The V call is TRBV29-1, the J call TRBJ2-1; 11 bases map to TRBD1. The germline gives CDR1 SQVTM, CDR2 ANQGSEA. Losses at the gene ends were 8 bases for V and 7 bases for J; bases not matched to a gene: 7. This CDR3 has 13 residues. CDR3 region: CSIGQGAYNEQFF. DNA for the CDR3: TGCAGCATTGGACAGGGGGCGTATAATGAGCAGTTCTTC.

The V gene is TRBV28, the J gene TRBJ2-7; D gene uncertain. The CDR3 has 14 amino acids. V was clipped by 7 bases and J by 6 bases, with 19 bases between them. The germline CDR1 and CDR2 sequences are MDHEN and SYDVKM. CDR3 bases: TGTGCCAGCACCGTCCCGGGCCTTAACGCCGAGCAGTACTTC. This encodes CASTVPGLNAEQYF.

The genes are TRBV5-4 and TRBJ2-1, with 13 bases aligning to TRBD2. The V and J ends lost 4 bases and 7 bases, in that order; junction bases with no gene match: 8. Per the germline V gene, CDR1 is SGHNT and CDR2 is YYREEE (reference sequence). CDR3 length equals 16 residues. In DNA, the CDR3 is TGTGCCAGCAGCCTTCCACTAGCGGGGGGGCAAAATGAGCAGTTCTTC. It yields the protein CASSLPLAGGQNEQFF.

This clone was recorded once. The genes are TRBV5-5 and TRBJ1-5, with D tentatively TRBD1 (5 bases). The CDR3 extends over 12 amino acids. V shed 4 bases and J shed 9 bases, with 11 bases lying between them. Per the germline V gene, CDR1 is SGHKS and CDR2 is YYEKEE (reference sequence). CDR3 in DNA: TGTGCCAGCAGCCCTGAAGGGGTGCCCCAGCATTTT. Translated: CASSPEGVPQHF.

This sequence joins TRBV5-1 and TRBJ2-1; the D is unclear. The V and J ends lost 5 bases and 9 bases respectively, with 21 bases between them. CDR1 SGHRS and CDR2 YFSETQ come from the germline V gene. The CDR3 has 15 amino acids. Here the CDR3 reads CASRITTLTGGEQFF. In DNA form, the CDR3 reads TGCGCCAGCAGAATTACCACGCTAACGGGCGGTGAGCAGTTCTTC.

In its sample, this clone is large. CDR3 nucleotide sequence: TGTGCCTGCTGTAATAGAAACCAGTTATTTCATGAAGCTTTCTTT. It translates to CACCNRNQLFHEAFF. This chain links TRBV30 with TRBJ1-1, with no clear D. The ends were cut back, 6 bases at V and 7 bases at J, with 24 bases in the middle. Germline assignment: CDR1 GTSNPN and CDR2 SVGIG (reference sequence). The CDR3 is 15 residues long.

This chain connects TRBV5-5 to TRBJ1-1; D not certain. The CDR3 runs to 13 residues. Germline V gene lookup returns CDR1 SGHKS and CDR2 YYEKEE (reference sequence). Trimming took off 4 bases at V and 6 bases at J, with 13 bases between the two ends. This CDR3 is CASSRPGFPEAFF. Written as DNA, the CDR3 is TGTGCCAGCAGCCGTCCGGGTTTTCCTGAAGCTTTCTTT. Combining the CDR3 with reference TRBV5-5 and TRBJ1-1 gives the whole variable domain DAGVTQSPTHLIKTRGQQVTLRCSPISGHKSVSWYQQVLGQGPQFIFQYYEKEERGRGNFPDRFSARQFPNYSSELNVNALLLGDSALYLCASSRPGFPEAFFGQGTRLTVV.

The gene calls are TRBV6-1 and TRBJ1-5; D perhaps matches TRBD1 (6 bases). Per the germline V gene, CDR1 is MNHNS and CDR2 is SASEGT. Trimming cost V 2 bases and J 7 bases, with 9 bases left between them. This CDR3 is 13 amino acids long. The chain's CDR3 is CASSENRAQPQHF. CDR3 nucleotides: TGTGCCAGCAGTGAAAACAGGGCCCAGCCCCAGCATTTT.

V is TRBV5-6 and J is TRBJ2-1, with 8 bases aligning to TRBD2. Germline V lookup: CDR1 SGHDT, CDR2 YYEEEE. V shed 2 bases, J shed 7 bases, and the junction held 11 bases outside the gene matches. The CDR3 consists of 16 residues. The CDR3 sequence is CASSFPLAGRRNEQFF. CDR3 in DNA: TGTGCCAGCAGCTTCCCCTTAGCGGGGCGAAGGAATGAGCAGTTCTTC.

The chain employs TRBV6-1 and TRBJ1-5, with D perhaps TRBD1 (5 bases). Trimming took 6 bases from V and 4 from J, leaving 13 bases between them. The CDR3 runs 14 residues. Germline V gene sequence: CDR1 MNHNS, CDR2 SASEGT. The CDR3: CASSVQGWNQPQHF. CDR3 coding DNA: TGTGCCAGCAGCGTTCAGGGTTGGAATCAGCCCCAGCATTTT.

The chain joins TRBV29-1 to TRBJ1-3; possibly TRBD1 for D (5 bases). The CDR3 has 15 residues. Germline lookup yields CDR1 SQVTM and CDR2 ANQGSEA. V was clipped by 7 bases and J by 0 bases, with 16 bases between them. The CDR3 is CSATETAISGNTIYF. In DNA form, the CDR3 reads TGCAGCGCTACCGAGACAGCGATCTCTGGAAACACCATATATTTT.

The sample holds one count of this clone. The genes are TRBV15 and TRBJ2-1, with D tentatively TRBD2 (6 bases). V was clipped by 8 bases and J by 5 bases, with 13 bases between them. CDR1 is LNHNV, CDR2 YYDKDF, per germline (reference sequence). The CDR3 is 13 residues long. The CDR3 DNA sequence: TGTGCCACCGAGGCTAGCGCACACAATGAGCAGTTCTTC. Translation gives CATEASAHNEQFF.

This clone was detected only once. The rearrangement joins TRBV7-9 to TRBJ1-2; D is undetermined. Deletions cut 5 bases from V and 6 bases from J, with 19 bases between. The CDR3 consists of 15 residues. CDR1 is SEHNR and CDR2 is FQNEAQ in the germline V gene (reference sequence). The CDR3 protein is CASSPRGSPAHGYTF. The CDR3, as DNA: TGTGCCAGCAGCCCAAGAGGATCCCCAGCCCATGGCTACACCTTC.

The rearrangement joins TRBV7-9 to TRBJ1-1, with 7 bases matching TRBD1. The ends lost 1 base at V and 1 base at J; junction bases unmatched: 6. Germline V gene lookup returns CDR1 SEHNR and CDR2 FQNEAQ (reference sequence). The CDR3 runs 16 residues. CDR3 residues: CASSLVLRQGNTEAFF. The CDR3 DNA is TGTGCCAGCAGCTTAGTTCTCCGACAGGGGAACACTGAAGCTTTCTTT.

The gene calls are TRBV10-3 and TRBJ1-6; TRBD1 agrees at 7 bases. CDR3 length: 14 residues. J lost 8 bases, V lost 7 bases, and 8 bases had no gene match. Germline CDR1 reads ENHRY; CDR2 reads SYGVKD. The DNA of the CDR3 is TGTGCCATCACAGGGGGACAGCTTGATTCACCCCTCCACTTT. As protein: CAITGGQLDSPLHF.

The chain carries TRBV2 and TRBJ2-5; 9 bases line up with TRBD2. Germline lookup yields CDR1 SNHLY and CDR2 FYNNEI. The CDR3 runs 18 residues. With V trimmed by 5 bases and J by 4 bases, 17 bases remained unmatched. CDR3 sequence: CASSIAGGSALTSETQYF. The DNA of the CDR3 is TGTGCCAGCAGTATTGCGGGGGGGAGCGCTCTTACCTCAGAGACCCAGTACTTC.

The CDR3 nucleotides read TGCAGCAGCGAGTCACCTTACAATGAGCAGTTCTTC. Protein sequence: CSSESPYNEQFF. The V call is TRBV29-1, the J call TRBJ2-1; no reliable D call. Germline CDR1 is SQVTM and CDR2 is ANQGSEA. The CDR3 sequence is 12 residues long. The ends were cut back, 8 bases at V and 4 bases at J, with 12 bases in the middle.

The CDR3 protein is CASSPLSPTDTQYF. Written as DNA, the CDR3 is TGTGCCAGCAGTCCTCTATCCCCCACAGATACGCAGTATTTT. The chain joins TRBV28 to TRBJ2-3; unclear D gene. V dropped 5 bases and J dropped 2 bases, with 11 bases sitting between them. CDR1 is MDHEN and CDR2 is SYDVKM in the germline V gene. The CDR3 spans 14 residues.

The gene calls are TRBV19 and TRBJ2-2; weak D call: TRBD1 (5 bases). The length of the CDR3 is 12 residues. Trimming stripped 11 bases from V and 3 bases from J, with 10 bases between. Germline CDR1 LNHDA, CDR2 SQIVND (reference sequence). The CDR3 DNA is TGTGCCGGGGCTGGGTACACCGGGGAGCTGTTTTTT. Its translation: CAGAGYTGELFF. Together with reference TRBV19 and TRBJ2-2, the CDR3 gives the full variable domain: DGGITQSPKYLFRKEGQNVTLSCEQNLNHDAMYWYRQDPGQGLRLIYYSQIVNDFQKGDIAEGYSVSREKKESFPLTVTSAQKNPTAFYLCAGAGYTGELFFGEGSRLTVL.